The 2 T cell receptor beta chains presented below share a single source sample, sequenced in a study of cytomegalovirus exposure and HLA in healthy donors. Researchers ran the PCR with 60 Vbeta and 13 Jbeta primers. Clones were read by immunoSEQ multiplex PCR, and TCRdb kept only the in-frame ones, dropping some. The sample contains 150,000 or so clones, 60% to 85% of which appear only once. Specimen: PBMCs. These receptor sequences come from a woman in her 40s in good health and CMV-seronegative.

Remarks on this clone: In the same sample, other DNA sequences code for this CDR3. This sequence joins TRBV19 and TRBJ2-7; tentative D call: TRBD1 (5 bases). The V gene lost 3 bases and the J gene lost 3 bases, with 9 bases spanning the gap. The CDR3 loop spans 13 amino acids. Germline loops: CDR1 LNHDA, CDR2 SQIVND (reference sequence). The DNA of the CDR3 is TGTGCCAGTAGTATTCTAAGGGGCTACGAGCAGTACTTC. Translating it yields CASSILRGYEQYF.

This CDR3 reads CAWGGGDEKLFF. As DNA, the CDR3 is TGTGCCTGGGGGGGAGGTGATGAAAAACTGTTTTTT. This chain links TRBV30 with TRBJ1-4; possible D gene TRBD1, 5 bases. The CDR3 consists of 12 residues. Germline CDR1 GTSNPN, CDR2 SVGIG (reference sequence). V was trimmed by 5 bases and J by 6 bases, leaving 10 bases between them.